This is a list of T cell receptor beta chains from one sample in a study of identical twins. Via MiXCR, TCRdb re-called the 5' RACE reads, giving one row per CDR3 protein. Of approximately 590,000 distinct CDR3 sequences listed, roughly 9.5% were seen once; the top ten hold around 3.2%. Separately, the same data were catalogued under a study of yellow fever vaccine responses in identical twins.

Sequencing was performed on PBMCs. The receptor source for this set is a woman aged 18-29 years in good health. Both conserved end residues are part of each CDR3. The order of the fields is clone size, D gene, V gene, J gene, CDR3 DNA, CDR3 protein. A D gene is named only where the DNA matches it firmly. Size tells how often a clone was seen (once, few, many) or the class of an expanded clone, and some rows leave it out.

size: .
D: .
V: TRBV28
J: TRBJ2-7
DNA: TGTGCCAGCATTTTTTCGTCTTCCCCCCTTTCCTACGAGCAGTACTTC
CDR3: CASIFSSSPLSYEQYF

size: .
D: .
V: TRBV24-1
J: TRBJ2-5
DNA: TGTGCCACCAGTGACTCGGACGGGCCTAGTTTGGAGACCCAGTACTTC
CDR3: CATSDSDGPSLETQYF

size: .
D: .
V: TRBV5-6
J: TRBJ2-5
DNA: TGTGCCAGCTCGGGCCCCGAGGAGACCCAGTACTTC
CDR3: CASSGPEETQYF

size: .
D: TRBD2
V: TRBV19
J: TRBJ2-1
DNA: TGTGCCAGTAGTAACGGGAGGAGCTCCTACAATGAGCAGTTCTTC
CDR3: CASSNGRSSYNEQFF

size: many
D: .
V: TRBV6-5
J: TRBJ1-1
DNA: TGTGCCAGCAGTTACGAAGGCGGGACCTCCTTT
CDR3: CASSYEGGTSF

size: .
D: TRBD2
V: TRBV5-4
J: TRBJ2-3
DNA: TGTGCCAGCAGCTTGCGTCTGGGGGGGATTACAGATACGCAGTATTTT
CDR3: CASSLRLGGITDTQYF

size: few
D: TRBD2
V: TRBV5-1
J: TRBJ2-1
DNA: TGCGCCAGCAGCTTGGCGGCTAGCGGGGGGGCTTTTTCCTACAATGAGCAGTTCTTC
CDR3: CASSLAASGGAFSYNEQFF

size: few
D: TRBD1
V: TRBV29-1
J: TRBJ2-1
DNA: TGCAGCGTTGTGGGACAGGGTAATTACAATGAGCAGTTCTTC
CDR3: CSVVGQGNYNEQFF

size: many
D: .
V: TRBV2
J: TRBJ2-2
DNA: TGTGCCAGCAGTAACCAGGGATCCAACACCGGGGAGCTGTTTTTT
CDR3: CASSNQGSNTGELFF

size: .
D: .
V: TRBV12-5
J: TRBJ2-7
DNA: TGTGCTAGTGGTTTGAGTCCCTACGAGCAGTACTTC
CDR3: CASGLSPYEQYF

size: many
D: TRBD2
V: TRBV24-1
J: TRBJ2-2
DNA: TGTGCCACCAGATCAACCACTAGCGGGGGGGCCTCCGGGGAGCTGTTTTTT
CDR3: CATRSTTSGGASGELFF

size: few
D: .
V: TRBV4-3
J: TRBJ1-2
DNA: TGCGCCAGCAGCCAAGATGGGGCTTCCGCTAACTATGGCTACACCTTC
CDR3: CASSQDGASANYGYTF

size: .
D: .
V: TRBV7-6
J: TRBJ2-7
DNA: TGTGCCAGCAGCCTAAGACCGAATGGGGACTGGGACCACGAGCAGTACTTC
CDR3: CASSLRPNGDWDHEQYF

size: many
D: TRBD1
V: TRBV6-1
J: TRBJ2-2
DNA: TGTGCCAGCAGTCAAAGGACAGGCAATTTCGGGGAGCTGTTTTTT
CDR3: CASSQRTGNFGELFF

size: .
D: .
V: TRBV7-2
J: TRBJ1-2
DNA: TGTGCCAGCAGCTTAGGCAGGGCTTATGGCTACACCTTC
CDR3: CASSLGRAYGYTF

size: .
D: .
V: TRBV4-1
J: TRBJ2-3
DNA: TGCGCCAGCAGCCAAGTCGTGACGGGGCCAGATACGCAGTATTTT
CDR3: CASSQVVTGPDTQYF

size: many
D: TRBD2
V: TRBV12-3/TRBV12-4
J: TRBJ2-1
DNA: TGTGCCAGCAGTTTACCCCTAAGCGGGAGATTTTTCGAGCAGTTCTTC
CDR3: CASSLPLSGRFFEQFF

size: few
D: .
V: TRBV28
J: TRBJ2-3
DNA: TGTGCCAGCAAAGTGGGCTCGCGGGGCCTCACAGATACGCAGTATTTT
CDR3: CASKVGSRGLTDTQYF

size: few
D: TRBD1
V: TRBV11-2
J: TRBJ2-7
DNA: TGTGCCAGCAGGGAGACAGGGAATTCCTACGAGCAGTACTTC
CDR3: CASRETGNSYEQYF

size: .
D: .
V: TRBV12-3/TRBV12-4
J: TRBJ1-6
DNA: TGTGCCAGCAGTTCGACAGCTTCTAATTCACCCCTCCACTTT
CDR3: CASSSTASNSPLHF

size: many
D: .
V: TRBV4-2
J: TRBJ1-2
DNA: TGTGCCAGCAGCCAAGACGAAGGACGGTCAAACTATGGCTACACCTTC
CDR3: CASSQDEGRSNYGYTF

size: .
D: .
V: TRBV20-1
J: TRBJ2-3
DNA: TGCAGTGCCCCGTTAATGGGGACCGATACGCAGTATTTT
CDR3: CSAPLMGTDTQYF

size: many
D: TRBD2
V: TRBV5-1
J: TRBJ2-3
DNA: TGCGCCAGCAGCTTGATTGAACTAGCGGGGGGAGATACGCAGTATTTT
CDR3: CASSLIELAGGDTQYF

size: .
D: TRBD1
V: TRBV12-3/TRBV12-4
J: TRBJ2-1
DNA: TGTGCCAGCAGTCAATTGGGACAGGGCCACCCGTTCTTC
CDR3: CASSQLGQGHPFF

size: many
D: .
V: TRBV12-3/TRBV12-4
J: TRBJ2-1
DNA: TGTGCCAGCAGTTTGATGCAGGGGTCTGGCAATGAGCAGTTCTTC
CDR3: CASSLMQGSGNEQFF

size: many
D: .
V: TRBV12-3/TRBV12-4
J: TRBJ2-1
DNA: TGTGCCAGCAGTTTAGGAGTCCATAATGAGCAGTTCTTC
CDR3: CASSLGVHNEQFF

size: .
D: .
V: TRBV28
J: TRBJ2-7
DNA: TGTGCCAGCAGTTTATTCGACGGCCACGAGCAGTACTTC
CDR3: CASSLFDGHEQYF

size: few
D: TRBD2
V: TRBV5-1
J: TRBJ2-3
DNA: TGCGCCAGCAGGCAAACTAGCGGGGGCTGGAATACGCAGTATTTT
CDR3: CASRQTSGGWNTQYF

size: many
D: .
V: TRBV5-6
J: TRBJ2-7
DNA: TGTGCCAGCAGCCCTAATCCCAGTTCTCACGAGCAGTACTTC
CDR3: CASSPNPSSHEQYF

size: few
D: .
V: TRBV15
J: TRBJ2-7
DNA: TGTGCCACCAGCAGAGAGTCCGGGCCCATCGGGGAGCAGTACTTC
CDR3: CATSRESGPIGEQYF

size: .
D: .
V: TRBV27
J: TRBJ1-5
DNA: TGTGCCAGCAGTGTTAAACTTAGCAATCAGCCCCAGCATTTT
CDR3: CASSVKLSNQPQHF

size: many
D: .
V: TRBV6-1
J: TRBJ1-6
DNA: TGTGCCAGCAGGGACAGCCTTAATTCACCCCTCCACTTT
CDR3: CASRDSLNSPLHF

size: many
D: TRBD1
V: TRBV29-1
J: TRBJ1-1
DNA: TGCAGCGTTGGAATTGGAGGGGGCGTGACTGAAGCTTTCTTT
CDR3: CSVGIGGGVTEAFF

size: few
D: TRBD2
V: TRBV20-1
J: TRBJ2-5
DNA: TGCAGTGCGAGGAGGGAGGGAGGGCTGGAGGCCCAGTACTTC
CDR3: CSARREGGLEAQYF

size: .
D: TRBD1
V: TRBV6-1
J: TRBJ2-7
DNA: TGTGCCAGCAGGGGGTCCGAGACAGGGTCCTACGAGCAGTACTTC
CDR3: CASRGSETGSYEQYF

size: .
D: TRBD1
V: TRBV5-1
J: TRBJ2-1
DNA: TGCGCCAGCAGCTTGGCGACAGGGGGCAATGAGCAGTTCTTC
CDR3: CASSLATGGNEQFF

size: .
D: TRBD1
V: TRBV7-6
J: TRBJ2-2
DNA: TGTGCCAGCAGCTTAGGGGGACAGGGTGCCACCGGGGAGCTGTTTTTT
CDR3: CASSLGGQGATGELFF

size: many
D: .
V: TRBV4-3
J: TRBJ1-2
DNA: TGCGCCAGCAGCCAAGATCTAAACAGTGATGGCTACACCTTC
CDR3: CASSQDLNSDGYTF

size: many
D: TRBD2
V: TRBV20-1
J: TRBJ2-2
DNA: TGCAGTGCTAGAAGCAGCGGGGGGAAAAACACCGGGGAGCTGTTTTTT
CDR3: CSARSSGGKNTGELFF

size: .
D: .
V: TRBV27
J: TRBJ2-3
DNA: TGTGCCAGCAGTCCTCTCCTAGCGAAGACTAGCACAGATACGCAGTATTTT
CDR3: CASSPLLAKTSTDTQYF

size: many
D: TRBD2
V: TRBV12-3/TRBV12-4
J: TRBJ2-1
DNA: TGTGCCAGCAGACTAGCGGCGAGCTCCTACAATGAGCAGTTCTTC
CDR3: CASRLAASSYNEQFF

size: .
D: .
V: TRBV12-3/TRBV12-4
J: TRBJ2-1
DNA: TGTGCCAGCAGTCCACTGGGGGAGGAAACCTACAATGAGCAGTTCTTC
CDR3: CASSPLGEETYNEQFF

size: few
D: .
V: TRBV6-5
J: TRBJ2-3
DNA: TGTGCCAGCAGTTACGCCGGGGGCCCAGATACGCAGTATTTT
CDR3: CASSYAGGPDTQYF

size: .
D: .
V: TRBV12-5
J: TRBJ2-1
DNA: TGTGCTAGTGGTCCCTTGTCTGGGGATCAGCAGTTCTTC
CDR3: CASGPLSGDQQFF

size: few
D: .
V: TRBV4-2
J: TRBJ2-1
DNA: TGTGCCAGCAGCCAAGATCTAGGAGGCAGGGCCTACAATGAGCAGTTCTTC
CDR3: CASSQDLGGRAYNEQFF

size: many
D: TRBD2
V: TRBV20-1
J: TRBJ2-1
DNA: TGCAGTGCTCCCGAAGCGGGAAAGGTGCAGTTCTTC
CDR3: CSAPEAGKVQFF

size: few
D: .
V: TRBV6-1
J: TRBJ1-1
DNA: TGTGCCAGCAGCCGACAGGAGACGGGGAACACTGAAGCTTTCTTT
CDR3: CASSRQETGNTEAFF

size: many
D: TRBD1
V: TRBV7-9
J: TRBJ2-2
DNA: TGTGCCAGCAGGCCCCGGACAGGCTTCACCGGGGAGCTGTTTTTT
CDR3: CASRPRTGFTGELFF

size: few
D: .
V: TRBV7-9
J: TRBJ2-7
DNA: TGTGCCAGCAGCTCTCGGACCGTGACGGATAACGCCTACGAGCAGTACTTC
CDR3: CASSSRTVTDNAYEQYF